This T cell receptor (beta chain) was identified during a study of CD8 T cells in Susac syndrome. J was trimmed by 4 bases and V by 1 base; bases with no gene match: 1. The CDR3 covers 15 residues. Looked up from germline, CDR1 is LGHDT and CDR2 is YNNKEL (reference sequence). Random hexamers were used to reverse transcribe an amount of roughly 0.45 to 1 ug RNA. The CDR3 of TCR beta was amplified by immunoSEQ multiplex PCR across 54 Vbeta and 13 Jbeta. Each CDR3 protein gets one entry after TCRdb re-called the immunoSEQ multiplex PCR reads with MiXCR. The sample consists of about 210,000 distinct CDR3 sequences, nearly 97% of them appearing once. Points from the study as a whole: The study's TCR sequencing and HLA analysis covered a relatively small number of individuals, and the study acknowledged this.

Both CD4+ and CD8+ T cells were negatively isolated, and TEMRA cells underwent FACS enrichment. As for this clonotype: Its antigen remains unknown.

The source material was CD4+ T cells from PBMCs. The chain carries TRBV3-1 and TRBJ2-2, with 9 bases matching TRBD2. This receptor was identified in a human donor with multiple sclerosis. CDR3 bases: TGTGCCAGCAGCCAAGTAGCGGGGGCCACCGGGGAGCTGTTTTTT. Translation: CASSQVAGATGELFF.